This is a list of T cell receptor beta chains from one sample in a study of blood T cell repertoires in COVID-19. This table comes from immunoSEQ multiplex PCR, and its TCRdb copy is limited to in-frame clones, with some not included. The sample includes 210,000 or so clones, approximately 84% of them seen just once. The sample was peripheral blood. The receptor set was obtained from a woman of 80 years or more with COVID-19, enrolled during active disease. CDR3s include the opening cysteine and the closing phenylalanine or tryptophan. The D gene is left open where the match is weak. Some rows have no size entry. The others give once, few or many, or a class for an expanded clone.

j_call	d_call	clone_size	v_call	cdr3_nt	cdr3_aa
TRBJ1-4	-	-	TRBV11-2	TGTGCCAGCAGCTTAGTTTTGGCACAGGCCCACGAAAAACTGTTTTTT	CASSLVLAQAHEKLFF
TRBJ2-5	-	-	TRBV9	TGTGCCAGCAGCGTAGGAGGTGAGACCCAGTACTTC	CASSVGGETQYF
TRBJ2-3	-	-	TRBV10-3	TGTGCCATCAGTGACCTTCTAAGGGGTACGGCAGATACGCAGTATTTT	CAISDLLRGTADTQYF
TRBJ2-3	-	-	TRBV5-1	TGCGCCAGCAGCTTGGGGATCCAGGTAGGGAGCGATACGCAGTATTTT	CASSLGIQVGSDTQYF
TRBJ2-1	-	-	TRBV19	TGTGCCAGCCAAAAGGAGGTTCTTCCCTACAATGAGCAGTTCTTC	CASQKEVLPYNEQFF
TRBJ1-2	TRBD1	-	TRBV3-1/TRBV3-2	TGTGCCAGCAGCCAAGAAAGTATGGGGACAGCTTATGGCTACACCTTC	CASSQESMGTAYGYTF
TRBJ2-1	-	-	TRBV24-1	TGTGCCACCAGTGACGCCAGGGGAAGCGGCAATGAGCAGTTCTTC	CATSDARGSGNEQFF
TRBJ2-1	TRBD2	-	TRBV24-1	TGTGCCACCAGTGATTTCCAGCGACTAGCGGGTCCCAATGAGCAGTTCTTC	CATSDFQRLAGPNEQFF
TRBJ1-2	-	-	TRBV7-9	TGTGCCAGCAGCGAACGACAGGCCGATGGCTACACCTTC	CASSERQADGYTF
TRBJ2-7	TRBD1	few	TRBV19	TGTGCCAGTGAAGACAGGGGGCAAGGGGAGCAGTACTTC	CASEDRGQGEQYF
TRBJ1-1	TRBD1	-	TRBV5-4	TGTGCCAGCGGGTTACAGGGGTTAGGGGGCACTGAAGCTTTCTTT	CASGLQGLGGTEAFF
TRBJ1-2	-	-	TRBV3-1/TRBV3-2	TGTGCCAGCAGCCAAGATCGGGCGGGAGGCTACACCTTC	CASSQDRAGGYTF
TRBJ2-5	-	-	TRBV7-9	TGTGCCAGCACTGGAGTGGCGGGGACCCAGTACTTC	CASTGVAGTQYF
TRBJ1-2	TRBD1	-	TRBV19	TGTGCCAGTAGTATTAACGGCAGGACAGGCGCCTATGGCTACACCTTC	CASSINGRTGAYGYTF
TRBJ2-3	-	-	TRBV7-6	TGTGCCAGCAGCCCCCGCATAGCCTCGGGGGCAGATACGCAGTATTTT	CASSPRIASGADTQYF
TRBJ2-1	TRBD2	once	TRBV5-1	TGCGCCAGCACTGAGACTAGCGGGGGGGCAAATGAGCAGTTCTTC	CASTETSGGANEQFF
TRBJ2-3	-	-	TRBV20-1	TGCAGTGCTCCGACTCGAGATACGCAGTATTTT	CSAPTRDTQYF
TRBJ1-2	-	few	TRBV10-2	TGCGCCAGCAGTGAGGCCCTCGGCTATGGCTACACCTTC	CASSEALGYGYTF
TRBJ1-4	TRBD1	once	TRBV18	TGTGCCAGCTCACCCGGACAGGGGACCTCGAATGAAAAACTGTTTTTT	CASSPGQGTSNEKLFF
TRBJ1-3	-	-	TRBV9	TGTGCCAGCAGCCCGAACTGGGGGGGAGAGAACACCATATATTTT	CASSPNWGGENTIYF
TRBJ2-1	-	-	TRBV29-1	TGCAGCGTGGGCCCCGACCGAGACTCGTCTGAGTTCTTC	CSVGPDRDSSEFF
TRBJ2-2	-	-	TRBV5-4	TGTGCCAGCAGCCCCCCGGGGAGGTCGAACACCGGGGAGCTGTTTTTT	CASSPPGRSNTGELFF
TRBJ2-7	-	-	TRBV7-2	TGTGCCAGCAGCTTCGTCTACGAGCAGTACTTC	CASSFVYEQYF
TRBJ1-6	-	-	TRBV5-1	TGCGCCAGCAGCTTGGTGGCGGGGGAATACGCCCATTCACCCCTCCACTTT	CASSLVAGEYAHSPLHF
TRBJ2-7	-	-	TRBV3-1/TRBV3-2	TGTGCCAGCAGCCACTGGGACACAGCTTACGAGCAGTACTTC	CASSHWDTAYEQYF
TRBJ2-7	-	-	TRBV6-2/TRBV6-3	TGTGCCAGCAGTTATGACGTCGGGGGGCCATACGAGCAGTACTTC	CASSYDVGGPYEQYF
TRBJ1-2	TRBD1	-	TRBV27	TGTGCCAGCAGCCGAGGGACAGGCGCTAACTATGGCTACACCTTC	CASSRGTGANYGYTF
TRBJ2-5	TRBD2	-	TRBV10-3	TGTGCCATCAGTGAGCCGACTAGCGGGGTCGGCCAAGAGACCCAGTACTTC	CAISEPTSGVGQETQYF
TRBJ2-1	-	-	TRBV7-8	TGTGCCAGCACACTTTTGGTGCTGGAGAATGAGCAGTTCTTC	CASTLLVLENEQFF
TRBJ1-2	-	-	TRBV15	TGTGCCACCAGCAGAGATACCGGCGGAAGCTATGGCTACACCTTC	CATSRDTGGSYGYTF
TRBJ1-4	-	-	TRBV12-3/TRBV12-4	TGTGCCAGCAGTTTGCCGGGTAATGAAAAACTGTTTTTT	CASSLPGNEKLFF
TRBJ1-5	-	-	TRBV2	TGTGCCAGCACCCTCGATAGGGGGAGCAATCAGCCCCAGCATTTT	CASTLDRGSNQPQHF
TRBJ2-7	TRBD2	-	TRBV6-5	TGTGCCAGCAGTTATGGGGCGGGAGAGGGCTACGAGCAGTACTTC	CASSYGAGEGYEQYF
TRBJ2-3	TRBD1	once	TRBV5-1	TGCGCCAGCAGCTTGGATACAGGGGGCGGCACAGATACGCAGTATTTT	CASSLDTGGGTDTQYF
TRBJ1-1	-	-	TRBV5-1	TGCGCCAGCAGCTTTGCATCGGGATTCTCGGACACTGAAGCTTTCTTT	CASSFASGFSDTEAFF
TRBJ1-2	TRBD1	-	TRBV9	TGTGCCAGCAGCGCCGGACAGGGGGCTTCTGGCTACACCTTC	CASSAGQGASGYTF
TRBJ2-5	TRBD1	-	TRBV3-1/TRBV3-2	TGTGCCAGCAGCCAAGGGACAGGGGAAAGAGAGACCCAGTACTTC	CASSQGTGERETQYF
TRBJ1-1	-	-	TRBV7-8	TGTGCCAGCAGCTCACAGGGAGTAGGCACTGAAGCTTTCTTT	CASSSQGVGTEAFF
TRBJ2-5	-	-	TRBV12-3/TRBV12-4	TGTGCCAGCAGCCGGGTGATGTGGGAGACCCAGTACTTC	CASSRVMWETQYF
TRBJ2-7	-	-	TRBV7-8	TGTGCCAGCAGCTTAACCGGTGCGGAACACTACGAGCAGTACTTC	CASSLTGAEHYEQYF
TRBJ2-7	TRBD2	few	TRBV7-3	TGTGCCAGCAGCTTTCAGCGGGGGCGTGAGCAGTACTTC	CASSFQRGREQYF
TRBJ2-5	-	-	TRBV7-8	TGTGCCAGCAGCTTGGCCAGGTTGACCGCAGGGGCGGGAGAGACCCAGTACTTC	CASSLARLTAGAGETQYF
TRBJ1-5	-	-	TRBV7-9	TGTGCCAGCAGCTTAGAGCAGGGAAATCAGCCCCAGCATTTT	CASSLEQGNQPQHF
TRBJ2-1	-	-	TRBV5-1	TGCGCCAGCAGCTTGGGCCAGAAATCCAATGAGCAGTTCTTC	CASSLGQKSNEQFF
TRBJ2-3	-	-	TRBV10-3	TGTGCCATCAGTTCCACTAGTGTCGATACGCAGTATTTT	CAISSTSVDTQYF
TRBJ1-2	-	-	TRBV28	TGTGCCAGCAGGGGGCCGAACTATGGCTACACCTTC	CASRGPNYGYTF
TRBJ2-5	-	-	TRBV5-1	TGCGCCAGCAGCTTCGCAGTCCAAGAGACCCAGTACTTC	CASSFAVQETQYF
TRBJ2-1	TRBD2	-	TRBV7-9	TGTGCCACCTTAAGCGGGACCTCCTACAATGAGCAGTTCTTC	CATLSGTSYNEQFF
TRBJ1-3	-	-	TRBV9	TGTGCCAGCAGCGTAGGGAGGGAGGCAGGAAACACCATATATTTT	CASSVGREAGNTIYF
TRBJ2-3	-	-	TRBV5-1	TGCGCCAGCAGCTTGCCCCAGGGGAGTATGACAGATACGCAGTATTTT	CASSLPQGSMTDTQYF
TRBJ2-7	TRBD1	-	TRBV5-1	TGCGCCAGCAGCTCAGGGGGCACAGGATGGTACGAGCAGTACTTC	CASSSGGTGWYEQYF
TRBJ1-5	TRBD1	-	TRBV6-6	TGTGCCAGCAGTGACCGGGACAGCAAATACCAGCCCCAGCATTTT	CASSDRDSKYQPQHF
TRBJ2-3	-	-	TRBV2	TGTGCCAGCGCATATCAGGGCTCTAGCACAGATACGCAGTATTTT	CASAYQGSSTDTQYF
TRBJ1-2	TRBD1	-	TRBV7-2	TGTGCCAGCAACTTAGGTAGGGGGCGCGACTATGGCTACACCTTC	CASNLGRGRDYGYTF
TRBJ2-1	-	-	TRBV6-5	TGTGCCAGCAGTCTTCGAGTCTCCTACAATGAGCAGTTCTTC	CASSLRVSYNEQFF
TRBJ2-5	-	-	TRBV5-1	TGCGCCAGCAGCCCGCTGGTCCAGGACCAAGAGACCCAGTACTTC	CASSPLVQDQETQYF
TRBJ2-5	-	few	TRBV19	TGTGCCAGTAGCAGGGCTGAGTCGGAGACCCAGTACTTC	CASSRAESETQYF
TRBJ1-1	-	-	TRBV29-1	TGCAGCGTTGAAGATCGGGGAGGGGACCTCCAACTCTTT	CSVEDRGGDLQLF
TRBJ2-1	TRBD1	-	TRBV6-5	TGTGCCACCCTCCGACAGGGATCGGGGAATGAGCAGTTCTTC	CATLRQGSGNEQFF
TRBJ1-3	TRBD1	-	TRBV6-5	TGTGCCAGCTCGTGGAGCCAGGGGGACACCATATATTTT	CASSWSQGDTIYF